This T cell receptor beta chain was profiled in a study of a mutant IDH1 vaccine in newly diagnosed glioma. The time point is: week 23, last vaccination. Mutant IDH1 20-mer peptide, at 300 ug, made up each vaccine dose, with topical imiquimod. Worth noting for this clone: The antigen is undetermined.

Germline assignment: CDR1 SGHAT and CDR2 FQNNGV. The V end was cut by 5 bases, the J end by 3 bases, with 13 bases between. The CDR3 consists of 14 residues. TCRdb's copy holds only in-frame clones and misses some; the assay was immunoSEQ multiplex PCR. The sample has around 56,000 clones; about three quarters are singletons. The receptor's source is a woman aged 40 to 50 with glioma. Some clones in this sample may be carry-over from other donors' samples. The chain has TRBV11-2 and TRBJ2-5; D possibly uses TRBD1 or TRBD2 (5 bases each). The sample consisted of PBMCs, taken from a glioma patient whose treatment included an IDH1 peptide vaccine. CDR3 coding DNA: TGTGCCAGCAGCCAGGGTATGCGGGAAGAGACCCAGTACTTC. It encodes CASSQGMREETQYF. The full variable domain, in which reference TRBV11-2 and TRBJ2-5 provide the parts outside the CDR3, is EAGVAQSPRYKIIEKRQSVAFWCNPISGHATLYWYQQILGQGPKLLIQFQNNGVVDDSQLPKDRFSAERLKGVDSTLKIQPAKLEDSAVYLCASSQGMREETQYFGPGTRLLVL.